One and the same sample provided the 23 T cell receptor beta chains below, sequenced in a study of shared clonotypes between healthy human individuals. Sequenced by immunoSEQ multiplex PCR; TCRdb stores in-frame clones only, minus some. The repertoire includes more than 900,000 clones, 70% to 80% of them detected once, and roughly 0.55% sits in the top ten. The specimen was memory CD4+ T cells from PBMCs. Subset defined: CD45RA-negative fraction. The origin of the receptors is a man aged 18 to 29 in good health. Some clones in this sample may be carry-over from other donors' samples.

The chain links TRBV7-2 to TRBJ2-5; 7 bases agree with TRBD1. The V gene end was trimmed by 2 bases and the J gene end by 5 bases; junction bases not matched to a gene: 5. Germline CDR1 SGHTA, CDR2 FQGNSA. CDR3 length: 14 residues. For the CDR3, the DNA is TGTGCCAGCAGCTTATGGGGACAGCGGGAGACCCAGTACTTC. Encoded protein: CASSLWGQRETQYF.

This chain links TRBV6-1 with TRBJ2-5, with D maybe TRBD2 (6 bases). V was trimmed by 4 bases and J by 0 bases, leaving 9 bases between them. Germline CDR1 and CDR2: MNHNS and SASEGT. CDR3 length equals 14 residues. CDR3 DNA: TGTGCCAGCAGTGTCCGGGACTACCAAGAGACCCAGTACTTC. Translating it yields CASSVRDYQETQYF.

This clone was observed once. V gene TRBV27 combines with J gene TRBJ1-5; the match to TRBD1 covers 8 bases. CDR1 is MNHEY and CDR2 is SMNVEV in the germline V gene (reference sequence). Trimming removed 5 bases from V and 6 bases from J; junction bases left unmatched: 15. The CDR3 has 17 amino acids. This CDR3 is CASSPGQGSSGSQPQHF. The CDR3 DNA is TGTGCCAGCAGTCCCGGACAGGGCAGCTCCGGTTCTCAGCCCCAGCATTTT.

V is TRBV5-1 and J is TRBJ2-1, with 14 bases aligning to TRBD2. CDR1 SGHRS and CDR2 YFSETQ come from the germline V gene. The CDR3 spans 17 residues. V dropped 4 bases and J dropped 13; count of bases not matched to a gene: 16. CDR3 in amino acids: CASSRKDMGLAGVGQFF. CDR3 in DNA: TGCGCCAGCAGCCGGAAGGATATGGGACTAGCGGGAGTAGGCCAGTTCTTC.

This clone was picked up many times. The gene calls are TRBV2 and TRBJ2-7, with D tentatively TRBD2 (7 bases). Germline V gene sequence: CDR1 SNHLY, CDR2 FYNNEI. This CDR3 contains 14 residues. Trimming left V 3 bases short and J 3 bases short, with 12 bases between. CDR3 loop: CASSDYGGLYEQYF. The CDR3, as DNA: TGTGCCAGCAGTGATTACGGGGGGCTCTACGAGCAGTACTTC.

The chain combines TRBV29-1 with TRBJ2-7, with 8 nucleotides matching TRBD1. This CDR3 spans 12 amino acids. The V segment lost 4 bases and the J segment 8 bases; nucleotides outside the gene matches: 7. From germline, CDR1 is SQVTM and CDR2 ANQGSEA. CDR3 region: CSVVGTGNQQYF. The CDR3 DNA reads TGCAGCGTTGTCGGGACAGGTAACCAGCAGTACTTC.

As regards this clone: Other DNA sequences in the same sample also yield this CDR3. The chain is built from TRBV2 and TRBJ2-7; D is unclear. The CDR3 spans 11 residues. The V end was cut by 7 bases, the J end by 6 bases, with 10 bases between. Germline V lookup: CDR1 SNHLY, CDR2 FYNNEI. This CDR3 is CASTLGGEQYF. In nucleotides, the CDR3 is TGTGCCAGCACTCTGGGCGGCGAGCAGTACTTC.

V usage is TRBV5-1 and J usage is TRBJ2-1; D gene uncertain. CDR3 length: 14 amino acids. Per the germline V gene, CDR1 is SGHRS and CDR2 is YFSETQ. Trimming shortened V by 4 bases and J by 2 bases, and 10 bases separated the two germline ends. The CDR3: CASSPSPTYNEQFF. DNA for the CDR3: TGCGCCAGCAGCCCATCCCCCACCTACAATGAGCAGTTCTTC.

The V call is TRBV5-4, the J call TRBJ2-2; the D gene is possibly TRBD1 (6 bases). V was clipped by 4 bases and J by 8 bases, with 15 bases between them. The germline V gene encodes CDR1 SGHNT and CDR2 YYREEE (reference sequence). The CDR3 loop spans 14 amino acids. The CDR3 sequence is CASSVGGRMGELFF. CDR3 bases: TGTGCCAGCAGCGTTGGGGGCCGAATGGGGGAGCTGTTTTTT.

The CDR3 protein is CASSFGTASSGNTIYF. As DNA, the CDR3 is TGTGCCAGCAGCTTCGGGACAGCCAGCTCTGGAAACACCATATATTTT. V is TRBV11-2 and J is TRBJ1-3; 7 nucleotides match TRBD1. The CDR3 length is 16 residues. Germline V lookup: CDR1 SGHAT, CDR2 FQNNGV. V shed 3 bases, J shed 0 bases, and the junction held 5 bases outside the gene matches. Filled out from reference TRBV11-2 and TRBJ1-3, the complete variable domain reads EAGVAQSPRYKIIEKRQSVAFWCNPISGHATLYWYQQILGQGPKLLIQFQNNGVVDDSQLPKDRFSAERLKGVDSTLKIQPAKLEDSAVYLCASSFGTASSGNTIYFGEGSWLTVV.

The CDR3 is CASSLGTSSYNEQFF. CDR3 in DNA: TGTGCCAGCAGCTTAGGGACTTCCTCCTACAATGAGCAGTTCTTC. This chain joins TRBV7-9 and TRBJ2-1; tentative D call: TRBD2 (5 bases). V was cut by 1 base and J by 0 bases, with 7 bases left in between. The CDR3 extends over 15 amino acids. Per the germline V gene, CDR1 is SEHNR and CDR2 is FQNEAQ (reference sequence).

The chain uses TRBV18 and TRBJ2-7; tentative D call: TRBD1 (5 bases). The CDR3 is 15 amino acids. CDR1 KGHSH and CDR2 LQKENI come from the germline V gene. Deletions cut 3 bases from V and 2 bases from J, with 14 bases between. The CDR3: CASSPNFDSPYEQYF. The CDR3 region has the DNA TGTGCCAGCTCACCGAACTTCGACAGTCCCTACGAGCAGTACTTC.

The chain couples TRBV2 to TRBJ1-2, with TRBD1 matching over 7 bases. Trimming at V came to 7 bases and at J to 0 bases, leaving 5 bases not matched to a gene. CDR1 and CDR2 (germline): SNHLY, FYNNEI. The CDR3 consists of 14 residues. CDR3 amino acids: CASTTGTANYGYTF. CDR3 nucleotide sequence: TGTGCCAGCACGACAGGGACCGCTAACTATGGCTACACCTTC.

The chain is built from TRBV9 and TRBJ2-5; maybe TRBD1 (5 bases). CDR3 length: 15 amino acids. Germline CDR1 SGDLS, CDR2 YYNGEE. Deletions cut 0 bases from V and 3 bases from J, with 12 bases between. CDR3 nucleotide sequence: TGTGCCAGCAGCGTAGTACCAGGGTTGGAAGAGACCCAGTACTTC. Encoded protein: CASSVVPGLEETQYF. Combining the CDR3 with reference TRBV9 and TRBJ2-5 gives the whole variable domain DSGVTQTPKHLITATGQRVTLRCSPRSGDLSVYWYQQSLDQGLQFLIQYYNGEERAKGNILERFSAQQFPDLHSELNLSSLELGDSALYFCASSVVPGLEETQYFGPGTRLLVL.

CDR3 sequence reads: CAIAGQGSYNEQFF. The CDR3 DNA reads TGTGCCATCGCGGGACAGGGGTCCTACAATGAGCAGTTCTTC. The chain joins TRBV10-3 to TRBJ2-1, with 10 bases aligning to TRBD1. Trimming cost V 8 bases and J 1 base; bases outside gene matches: 2. Looked up from germline, CDR1 is ENHRY and CDR2 is SYGVKD. The CDR3 length is 14 residues.

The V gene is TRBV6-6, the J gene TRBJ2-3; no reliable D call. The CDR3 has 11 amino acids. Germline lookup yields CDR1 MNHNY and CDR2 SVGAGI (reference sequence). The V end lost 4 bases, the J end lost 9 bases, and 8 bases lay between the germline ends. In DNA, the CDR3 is TGTGCCAGCAGTTTGGGTGGGACGCAGTATTTT. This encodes CASSLGGTQYF.

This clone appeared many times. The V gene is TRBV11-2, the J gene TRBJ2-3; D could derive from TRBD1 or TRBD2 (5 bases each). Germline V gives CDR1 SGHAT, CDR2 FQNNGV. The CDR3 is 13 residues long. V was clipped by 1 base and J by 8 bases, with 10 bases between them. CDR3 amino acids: CASSLGSGTTQYF. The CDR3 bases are TGTGCCAGCAGCTTAGGCTCCGGGACTACGCAGTATTTT.

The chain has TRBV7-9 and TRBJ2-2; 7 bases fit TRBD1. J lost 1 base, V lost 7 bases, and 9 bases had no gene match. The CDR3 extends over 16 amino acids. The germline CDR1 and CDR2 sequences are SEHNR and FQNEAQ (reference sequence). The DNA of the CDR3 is TGTGCCAGCATCCTCCTCCGGGACAGGAACACCGGGGAGCTGTTTTTT. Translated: CASILLRDRNTGELFF.

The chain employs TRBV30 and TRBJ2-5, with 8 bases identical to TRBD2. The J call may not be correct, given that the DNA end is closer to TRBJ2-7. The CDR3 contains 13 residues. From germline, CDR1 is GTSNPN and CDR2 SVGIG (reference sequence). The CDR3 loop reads CAWRLAGAYEQYF. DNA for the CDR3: TGTGCCTGGCGGCTAGCGGGCGCCTACGAGCAGTACTTC.

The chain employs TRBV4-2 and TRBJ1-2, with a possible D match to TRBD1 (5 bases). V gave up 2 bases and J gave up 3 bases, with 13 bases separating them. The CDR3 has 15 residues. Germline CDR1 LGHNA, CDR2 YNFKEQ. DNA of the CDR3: TGTGCCAGCAGCCAACGTACAGGTTCCCACTATGGCTACACCTTC. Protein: CASSQRTGSHYGYTF.

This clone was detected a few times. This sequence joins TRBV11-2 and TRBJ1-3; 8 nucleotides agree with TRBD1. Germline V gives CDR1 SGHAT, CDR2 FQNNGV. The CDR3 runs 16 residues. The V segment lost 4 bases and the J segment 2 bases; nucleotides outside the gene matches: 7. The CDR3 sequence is CASSSQGVQAGNTIYF. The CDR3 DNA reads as TGTGCCAGCAGCTCACAGGGGGTCCAAGCTGGAAACACCATATATTTT.

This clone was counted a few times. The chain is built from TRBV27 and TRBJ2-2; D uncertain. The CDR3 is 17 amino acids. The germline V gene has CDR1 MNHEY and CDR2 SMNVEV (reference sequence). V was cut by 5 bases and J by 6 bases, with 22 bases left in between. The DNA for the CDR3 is TGTGCCAGCAGTACCCACCGGGCTTCGCGCGAACCCGGGGAGCTGTTTTTT. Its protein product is CASSTHRASREPGELFF.

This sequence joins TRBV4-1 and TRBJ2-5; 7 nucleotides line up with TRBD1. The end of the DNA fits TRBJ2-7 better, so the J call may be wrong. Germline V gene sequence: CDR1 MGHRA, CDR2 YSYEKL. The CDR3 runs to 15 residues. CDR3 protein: CASSRGQRRIDEQYF. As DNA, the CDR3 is TGCGCCAGCAGCCGGGGACAGCGGAGGATCGACGAGCAGTACTTC.